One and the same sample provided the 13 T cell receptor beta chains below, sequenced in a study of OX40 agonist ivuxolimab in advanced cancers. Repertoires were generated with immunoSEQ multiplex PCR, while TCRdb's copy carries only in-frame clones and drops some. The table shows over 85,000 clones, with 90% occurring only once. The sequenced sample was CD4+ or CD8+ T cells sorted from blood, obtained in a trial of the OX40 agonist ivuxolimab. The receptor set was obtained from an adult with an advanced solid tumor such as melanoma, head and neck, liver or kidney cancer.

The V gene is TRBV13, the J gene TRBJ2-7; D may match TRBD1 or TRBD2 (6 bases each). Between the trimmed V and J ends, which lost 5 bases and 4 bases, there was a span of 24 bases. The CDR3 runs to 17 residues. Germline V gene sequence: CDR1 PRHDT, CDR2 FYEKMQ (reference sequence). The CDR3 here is CASSPTGGRGEIYEQYF. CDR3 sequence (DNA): TGTGCCAGCAGCCCGACCGGGGGTAGGGGGGAGATATACGAGCAGTACTTC.

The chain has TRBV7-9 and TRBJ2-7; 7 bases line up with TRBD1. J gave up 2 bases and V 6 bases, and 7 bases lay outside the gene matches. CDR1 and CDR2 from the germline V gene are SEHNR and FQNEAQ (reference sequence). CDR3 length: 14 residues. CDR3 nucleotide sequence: TGTGCCAGCAGGTACAGGGGTGAAGCCTACGAGCAGTACTTC. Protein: CASRYRGEAYEQYF.

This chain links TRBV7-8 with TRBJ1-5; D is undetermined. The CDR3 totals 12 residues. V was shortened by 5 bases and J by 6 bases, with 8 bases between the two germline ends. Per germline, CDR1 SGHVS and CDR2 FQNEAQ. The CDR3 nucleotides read TGTGCCAGCAGCCCCGGCGCTCAGCCCCAGCATTTT. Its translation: CASSPGAQPQHF.

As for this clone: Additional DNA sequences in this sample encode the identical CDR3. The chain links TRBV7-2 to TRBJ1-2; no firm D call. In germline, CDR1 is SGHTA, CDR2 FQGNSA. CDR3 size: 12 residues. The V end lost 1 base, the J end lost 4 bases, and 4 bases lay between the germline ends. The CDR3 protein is CASSLDSYGYTF. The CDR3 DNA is TGTGCCAGCAGCTTAGACAGCTATGGCTACACCTTC.

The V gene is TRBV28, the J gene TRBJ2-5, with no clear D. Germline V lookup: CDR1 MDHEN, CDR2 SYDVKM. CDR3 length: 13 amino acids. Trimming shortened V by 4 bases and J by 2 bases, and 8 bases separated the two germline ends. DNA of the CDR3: TGTGCCAGCAGTTCTCGTAGGCAAGAGACCCAGTACTTC. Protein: CASSSRRQETQYF.

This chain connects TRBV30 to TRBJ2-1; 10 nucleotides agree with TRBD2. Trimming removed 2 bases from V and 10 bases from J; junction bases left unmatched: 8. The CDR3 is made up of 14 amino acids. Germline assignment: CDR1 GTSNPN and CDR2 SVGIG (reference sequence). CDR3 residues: CAWSQLAGVGEQFF. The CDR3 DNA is TGTGCCTGGAGTCAGCTAGCGGGAGTCGGCGAGCAGTTCTTC.

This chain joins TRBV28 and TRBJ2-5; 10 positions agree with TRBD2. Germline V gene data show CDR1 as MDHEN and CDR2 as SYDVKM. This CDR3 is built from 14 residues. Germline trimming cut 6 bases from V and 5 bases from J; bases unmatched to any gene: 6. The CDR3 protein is CASSRTSGLETQYF. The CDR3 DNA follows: TGTGCCAGCAGCAGGACTAGCGGACTTGAGACCCAGTACTTC.

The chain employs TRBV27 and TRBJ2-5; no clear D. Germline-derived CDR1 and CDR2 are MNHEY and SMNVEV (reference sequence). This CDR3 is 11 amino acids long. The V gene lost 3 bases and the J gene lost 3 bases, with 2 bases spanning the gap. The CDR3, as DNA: TGTGCCAGCAGTTTTGAAGAGACCCAGTACTTC. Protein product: CASSFEETQYF.

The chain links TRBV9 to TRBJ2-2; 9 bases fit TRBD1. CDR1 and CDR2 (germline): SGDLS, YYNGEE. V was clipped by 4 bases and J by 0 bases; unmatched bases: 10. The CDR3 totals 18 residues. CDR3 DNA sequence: TGTGCCAGCAGCACCGGTCTGACAGGGGGTACGAACACCGGGGAGCTGTTTTTT. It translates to CASSTGLTGGTNTGELFF.

The CDR3 coding sequence is TGTGCCAGCAGCCCCGTCTACGAGCAGTACTTC. This translates into CASSPVYEQYF. The chain recombines TRBV9 with TRBJ2-7, with D uncertain. The CDR3 extends over 11 amino acids. CDR1 is SGDLS, CDR2 YYNGEE, per germline. The V gene lost 4 bases and the J gene lost 3 bases, with 5 bases spanning the gap.

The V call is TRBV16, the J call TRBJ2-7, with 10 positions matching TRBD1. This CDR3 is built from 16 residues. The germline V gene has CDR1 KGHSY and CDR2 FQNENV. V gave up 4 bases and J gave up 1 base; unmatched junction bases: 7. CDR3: CASSPRDRGLSYEQYF. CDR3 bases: TGTGCCAGCAGCCCCCGGGACAGGGGTTTGTCCTACGAGCAGTACTTC.

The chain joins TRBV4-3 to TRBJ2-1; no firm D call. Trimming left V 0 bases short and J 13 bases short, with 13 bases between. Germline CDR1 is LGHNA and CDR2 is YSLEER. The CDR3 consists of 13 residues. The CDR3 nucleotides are TGCGCCAGCAGCCAAGAGGATTACCGAGCCCAGTTCTTC. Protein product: CASSQEDYRAQFF.

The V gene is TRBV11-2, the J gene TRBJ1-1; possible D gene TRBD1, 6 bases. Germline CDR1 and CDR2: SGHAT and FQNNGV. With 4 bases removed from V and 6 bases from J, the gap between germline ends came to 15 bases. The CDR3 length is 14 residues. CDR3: CASSSWRGVPEAFF. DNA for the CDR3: TGTGCCAGCAGCTCATGGAGGGGGGTCCCTGAAGCTTTCTTT. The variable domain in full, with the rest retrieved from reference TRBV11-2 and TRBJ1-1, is EAGVAQSPRYKIIEKRQSVAFWCNPISGHATLYWYQQILGQGPKLLIQFQNNGVVDDSQLPKDRFSAERLKGVDSTLKIQPAKLEDSAVYLCASSSWRGVPEAFFGQGTRLTVV.